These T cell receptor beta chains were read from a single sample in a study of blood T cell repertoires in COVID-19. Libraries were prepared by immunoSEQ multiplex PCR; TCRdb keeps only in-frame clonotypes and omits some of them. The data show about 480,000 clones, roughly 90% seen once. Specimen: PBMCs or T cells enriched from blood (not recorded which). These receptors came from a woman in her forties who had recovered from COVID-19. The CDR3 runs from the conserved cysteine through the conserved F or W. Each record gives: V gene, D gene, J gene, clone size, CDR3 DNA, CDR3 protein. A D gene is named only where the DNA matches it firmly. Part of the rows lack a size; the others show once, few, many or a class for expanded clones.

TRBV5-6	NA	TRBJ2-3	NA	TGTGCCAGCAGCTTTTACAGGGACACAGATACGCAGTATTTT	CASSFYRDTDTQYF
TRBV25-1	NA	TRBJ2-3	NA	TGTGCCAGCAGTGATTCTGGCCTCTGGCCGCAGTATTTT	CASSDSGLWPQYF
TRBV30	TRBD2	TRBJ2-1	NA	TGTGCCTGGAGTGTAGGCGGGAGGAGATACAATGAGCAGTTCTTC	CAWSVGGRRYNEQFF
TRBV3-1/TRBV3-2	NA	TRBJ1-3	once	TGTGCCAGCAGCCAAGATTTTAAGGAAGGGGTTGGAAACACCATATATTTT	CASSQDFKEGVGNTIYF
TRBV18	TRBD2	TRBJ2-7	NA	TGTGCCAGCTCGACTAGCGGGGGGTACGAGCAGTACTTC	CASSTSGGYEQYF
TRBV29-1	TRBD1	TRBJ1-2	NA	TGCAGCGGCATGGGACAGAACTATGGCTACACCTTC	CSGMGQNYGYTF
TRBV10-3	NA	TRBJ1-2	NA	TGTGCCATCAGAGCGGGAGGGACTGGTGGCTACACCTTC	CAIRAGGTGGYTF
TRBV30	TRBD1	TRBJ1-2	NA	TGTGCCTGGAGTGTAGATGGGGACAGAGGTGACTATGGCTACACCTTC	CAWSVDGDRGDYGYTF
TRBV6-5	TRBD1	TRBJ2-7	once	TGTGCCAGCAGCCCCTTGGGGACAGGGTCCTACGAGCAGTACTTC	CASSPLGTGSYEQYF
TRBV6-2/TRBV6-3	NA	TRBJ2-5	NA	TGTGCCAGCAGCTTAATACAAGAGACCCAGTACTTC	CASSLIQETQYF
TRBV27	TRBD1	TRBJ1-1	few	TGTGCCAGCAGTGCCGGACAGGGGCCGGGCACTGAAGCTTTCTTT	CASSAGQGPGTEAFF
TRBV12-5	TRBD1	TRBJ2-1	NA	TGTGCTAGTGGTGAAAACAGGGGGCTAATATATGAGCAGTTCTTC	CASGENRGLIYEQFF
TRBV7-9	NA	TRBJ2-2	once	TGTGCCAGCAGCTTACTAGTGGTATACACCGGGGAGCTGTTTTTT	CASSLLVVYTGELFF
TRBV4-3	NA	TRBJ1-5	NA	TGCGCCAGCAGCATCGGGGTTTTCCAGCCCCAGCATTTT	CASSIGVFQPQHF
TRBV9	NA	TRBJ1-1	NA	TGTGCCAGCAGCAGACAGTCATCCCCTGAAGCTTTCTTT	CASSRQSSPEAFF
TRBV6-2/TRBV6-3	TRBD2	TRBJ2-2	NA	TGTGCCAGCAGTGAGAGACTAGCGGGAGCAACCGGGGAGCTGTTTTTT	CASSERLAGATGELFF
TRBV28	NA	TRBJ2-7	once	TGTGCCAGCAGTTTGCCTCAGGGTCACTACGAGCAGTACTTC	CASSLPQGHYEQYF
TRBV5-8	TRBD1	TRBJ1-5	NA	TGTGCCAGCAGCTTGATGGGACAGAGCAATCAGCCCCAGCATTTT	CASSLMGQSNQPQHF
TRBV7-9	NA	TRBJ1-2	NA	TGTGCCAGCAGCGCCCGTATGGTGTCAGGGGCTAACTATGGCTACACCTTC	CASSARMVSGANYGYTF
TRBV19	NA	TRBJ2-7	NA	TGTGCCAGTAGTATAGCCTTTGGGGGCTTAGTAAACGAGCAGTACTTC	CASSIAFGGLVNEQYF
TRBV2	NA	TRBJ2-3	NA	TGTGCCAGCAGCGCGCGGCGTAACACAGATACGCAGTATTTT	CASSARRNTDTQYF
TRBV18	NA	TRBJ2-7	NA	TGTGCCAGCTCACCGGCTAGGGGTAACTACGAGCAGTACTTC	CASSPARGNYEQYF
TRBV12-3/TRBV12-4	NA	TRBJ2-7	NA	TGTGCCAGCAGTTTTAGCCTAGCTTACGAGCAGTACTTC	CASSFSLAYEQYF
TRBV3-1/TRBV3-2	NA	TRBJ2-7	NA	TGTGCCAGCGCAGGGCTTATACAGGGAAATACGGATCCCGAGCAGTACTTC	CASAGLIQGNTDPEQYF
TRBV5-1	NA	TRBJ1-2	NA	TGCGCCAGCAGCTTGGATGCAGGGTGGGGAACTAACTATGGCTACACCTTC	CASSLDAGWGTNYGYTF
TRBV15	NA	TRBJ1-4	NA	TGTGCCACCACCAAACCGGGGGGGGCTGGTAATGAAAAACTGTTTTTT	CATTKPGGAGNEKLFF
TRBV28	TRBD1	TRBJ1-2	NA	TGTGCCAGCAGTTCCGGACAGGACTATGGCTACACCTTC	CASSSGQDYGYTF
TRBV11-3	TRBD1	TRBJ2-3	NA	TGTGCCAGCTCGGGGGGGACAGGGGTGACAAGGGATACGCAGTATTTT	CASSGGTGVTRDTQYF
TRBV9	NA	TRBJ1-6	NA	TGTGCCAGCAGCGTAGCAGTTAATAATTCACCCCTCCACTTT	CASSVAVNNSPLHF
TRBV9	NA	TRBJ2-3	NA	TGTGCCAGCAGCGTTTTTTTAGCGGAAGGCACAGATACGCAGTATTTT	CASSVFLAEGTDTQYF
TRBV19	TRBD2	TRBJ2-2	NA	TGTGCCAGTAGTAGTCCTAGCGGGAGGCGTACCGGGGAGCTGTTTTTT	CASSSPSGRRTGELFF
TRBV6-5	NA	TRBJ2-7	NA	TGTGCCAGCAGCCGCGAGACGGGAGATAACGAGCAGTACTTC	CASSRETGDNEQYF
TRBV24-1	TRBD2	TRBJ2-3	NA	TGTGCCACCAGTGATTTGCACGGGAGGGGGACAGATACGCAGTATTTT	CATSDLHGRGTDTQYF
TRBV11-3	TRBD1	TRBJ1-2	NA	TGTGCCAGCAGCCAACTTCCGGGACAGGGCTCGGGCTACACCTTC	CASSQLPGQGSGYTF
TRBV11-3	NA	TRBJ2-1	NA	TGTGCCACTCAGATTAGAGGTGCAAACAATGAGCAGTTCTTC	CATQIRGANNEQFF
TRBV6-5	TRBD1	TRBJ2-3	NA	TGTGCCACCACAGGGGTCACAGATACGCAGTATTTT	CATTGVTDTQYF
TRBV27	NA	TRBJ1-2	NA	TGTGCCAGCAGTTTCATAGGGAGTGCTGTTGGCTACACCTTC	CASSFIGSAVGYTF
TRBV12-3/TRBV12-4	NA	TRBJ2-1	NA	TGTGCCAGCAGTTTCCGGGGGTACAATGAGCAGTTCTTC	CASSFRGYNEQFF
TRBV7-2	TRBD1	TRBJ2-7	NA	TGTGCCAGCAGCTTAACGGGGACAGACGAGCAGTACTTC	CASSLTGTDEQYF
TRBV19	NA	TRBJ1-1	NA	TGTGCCAGTAGCACCCAGGGCCTTCGCCCTGAAGCTTTCTTT	CASSTQGLRPEAFF
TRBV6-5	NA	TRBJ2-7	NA	TGTGCCAGCAGTTCCCCCGGGGCCTACGAGCAGTACTTC	CASSSPGAYEQYF
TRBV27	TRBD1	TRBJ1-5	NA	TGTGCCAGCAGTTTACAGGGGGCACAGCAGCCCCAGCATTTT	CASSLQGAQQPQHF
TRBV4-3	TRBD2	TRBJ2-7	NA	TGCGCCAGCAGCCAAGAGTTGGCTCTAGCGGGAGACCTCTCCTACGAGCAGTACTTC	CASSQELALAGDLSYEQYF
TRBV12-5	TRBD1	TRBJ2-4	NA	TGTGCTAGTGGTTTGGTTTTGGGACAGGGGCCTCTTATAAAGTACTTC	CASGLVLGQGPLIKYF
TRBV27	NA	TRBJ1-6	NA	TGTGCCAGCAGTTTATCGAGAAATTCACCCCTCCACTTT	CASSLSRNSPLHF
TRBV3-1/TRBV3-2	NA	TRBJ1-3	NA	TGTGCCAGCAGCCAAGGACAGGCGGCCTTATATTTT	CASSQGQAALYF
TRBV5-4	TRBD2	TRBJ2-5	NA	TGTGCCAGCAGCTCGTTAGCGGGAAGGCAAGAGACCCAGTACTTC	CASSSLAGRQETQYF
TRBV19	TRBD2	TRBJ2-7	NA	TGTGCCAGTAGTATGGGGCCTAGCGGAACCTACGAGCAGTACTTC	CASSMGPSGTYEQYF
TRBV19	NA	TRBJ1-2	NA	TGTGCCAGTAGTCAGGCAGAAACCTATGGCTACACCTTC	CASSQAETYGYTF
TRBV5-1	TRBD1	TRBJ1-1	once	TGCGCCAGCAGCTTGAGATCGACAGGGATGAACACTGAAGCTTTCTTT	CASSLRSTGMNTEAFF
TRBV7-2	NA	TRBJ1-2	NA	TGTGCCAGCAGCTTAGTAACGGGGGTTGCGATTGATGGCTACACCTTC	CASSLVTGVAIDGYTF
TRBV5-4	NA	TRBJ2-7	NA	TGTGCCAGCAGCTTGGGAGGGAAGGCGCTCGACGAGCAGTACTTC	CASSLGGKALDEQYF
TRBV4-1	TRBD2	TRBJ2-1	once	TGCGCCAGCAGCCAAGAGGAGAGGTGGGGAGCGGGGTACAATGAGCAGTTCTTC	CASSQEERWGAGYNEQFF
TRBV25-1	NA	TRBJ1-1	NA	TGTGCCAGCAGTGTCAGGGGTGTCACTGAAGCTTTCTTT	CASSVRGVTEAFF
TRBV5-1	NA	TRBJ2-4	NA	TGCGCCAGCAGCTTGGGGCAGATATTAGCCAAAAACATTCAGTACTTC	CASSLGQILAKNIQYF